This TCR beta chain derives from a study of control samples from healthy donors and cancer patients. CDR3 length equals 15 residues. Trimming took 3 bases from V and 2 from J; bases not matched to a gene: 3. Germline CDR1 and CDR2: SGHTA and FQGTGA. Sequencing was performed with immunoSEQ multiplex PCR; in TCRdb, only in-frame clones are kept and a portion is missing. The sample holds some 160,000 clones, roughly 90% seen once. Material: blood. This TCR was recovered from a woman between 25 and 40 years old in good health. V and J are TRBV7-3 and TRBJ2-2, with 7 positions matching TRBD2. In nucleotides, the CDR3 is TGTGCCAGCAGCTTTCTAGCGGCCAACACCGGGGAGCTGTTTTTT. Amino acids: CASSFLAANTGELFF.